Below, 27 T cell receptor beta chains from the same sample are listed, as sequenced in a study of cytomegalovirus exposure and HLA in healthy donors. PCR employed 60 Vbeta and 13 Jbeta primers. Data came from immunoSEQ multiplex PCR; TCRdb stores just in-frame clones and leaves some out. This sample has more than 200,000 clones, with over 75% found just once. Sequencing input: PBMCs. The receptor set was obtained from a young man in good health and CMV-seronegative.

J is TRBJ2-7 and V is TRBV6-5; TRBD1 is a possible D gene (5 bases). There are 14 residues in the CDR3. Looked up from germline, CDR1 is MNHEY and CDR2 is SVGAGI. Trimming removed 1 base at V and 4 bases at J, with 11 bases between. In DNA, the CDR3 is TGTGCCAGCAGTTACTACTCAGGGTCTTACGAGCAGTACTTC. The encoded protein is CASSYYSGSYEQYF.

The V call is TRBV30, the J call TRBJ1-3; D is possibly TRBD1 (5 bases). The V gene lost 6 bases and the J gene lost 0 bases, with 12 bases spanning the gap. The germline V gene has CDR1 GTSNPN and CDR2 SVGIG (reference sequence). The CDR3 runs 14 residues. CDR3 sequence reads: CACKGSSSGNTIYF. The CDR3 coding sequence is TGTGCCTGTAAGGGGTCGAGCTCTGGAAACACCATATATTTT.

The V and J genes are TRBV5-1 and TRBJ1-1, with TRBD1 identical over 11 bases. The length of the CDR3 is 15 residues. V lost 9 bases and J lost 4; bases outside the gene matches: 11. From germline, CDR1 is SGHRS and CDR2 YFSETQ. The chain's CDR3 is CATAPGTGGGTEAFF. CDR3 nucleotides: TGCGCCACCGCTCCCGGGACAGGGGGGGGCACTGAAGCTTTCTTT.

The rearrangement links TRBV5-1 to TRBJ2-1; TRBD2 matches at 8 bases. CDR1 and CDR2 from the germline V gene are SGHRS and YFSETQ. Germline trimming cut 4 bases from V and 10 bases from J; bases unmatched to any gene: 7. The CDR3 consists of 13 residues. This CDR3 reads CASSLRGGGEQFF. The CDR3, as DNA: TGCGCCAGCAGCCTCCGGGGGGGCGGAGAGCAGTTCTTC.

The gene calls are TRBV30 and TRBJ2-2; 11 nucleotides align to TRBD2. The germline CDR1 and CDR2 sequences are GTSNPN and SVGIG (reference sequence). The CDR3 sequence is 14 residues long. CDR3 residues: CASRRLAGPGELFF. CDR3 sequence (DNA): TGTGCTTCAAGGAGACTAGCGGGACCCGGGGAGCTGTTTTTT.

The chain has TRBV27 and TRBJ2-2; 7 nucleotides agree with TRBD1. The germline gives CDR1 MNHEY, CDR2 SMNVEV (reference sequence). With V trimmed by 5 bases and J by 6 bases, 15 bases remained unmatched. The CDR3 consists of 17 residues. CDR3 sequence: CASSLRVDRARSGELFF. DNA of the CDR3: TGTGCCAGCAGTCTTAGGGTAGACAGGGCCCGTTCCGGGGAGCTGTTTTTT.

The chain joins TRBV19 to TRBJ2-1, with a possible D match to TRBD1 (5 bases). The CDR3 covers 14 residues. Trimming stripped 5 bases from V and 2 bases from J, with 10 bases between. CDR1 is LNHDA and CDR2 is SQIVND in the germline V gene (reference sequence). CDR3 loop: CASSRQRAYNEQFF. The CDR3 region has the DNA TGTGCCAGTAGTCGACAGAGAGCCTACAATGAGCAGTTCTTC.

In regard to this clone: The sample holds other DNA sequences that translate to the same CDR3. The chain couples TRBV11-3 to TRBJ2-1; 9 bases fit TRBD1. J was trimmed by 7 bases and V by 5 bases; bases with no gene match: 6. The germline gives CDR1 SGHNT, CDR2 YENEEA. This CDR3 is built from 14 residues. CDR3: CASSPGQGYNEQFF. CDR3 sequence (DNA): TGTGCCAGCAGCCCGGGACAGGGATATAATGAGCAGTTCTTC.

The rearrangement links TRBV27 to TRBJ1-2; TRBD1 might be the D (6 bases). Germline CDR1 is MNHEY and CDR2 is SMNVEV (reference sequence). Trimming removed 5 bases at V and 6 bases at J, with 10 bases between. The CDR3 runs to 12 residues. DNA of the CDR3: TGTGCCAGCAGTACAGGGTTAGATGGCTACACCTTC. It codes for CASSTGLDGYTF.

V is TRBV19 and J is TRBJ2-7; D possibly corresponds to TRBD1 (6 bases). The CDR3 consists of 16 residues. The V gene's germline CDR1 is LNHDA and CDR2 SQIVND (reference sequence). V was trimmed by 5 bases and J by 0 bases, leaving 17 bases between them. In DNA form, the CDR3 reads TGTGCCAGTAGTGATCTCAGGCAAGGGGGCTCCTACGAGCAGTACTTC. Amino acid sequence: CASSDLRQGGSYEQYF. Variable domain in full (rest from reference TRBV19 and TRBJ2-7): DGGITQSPKYLFRKEGQNVTLSCEQNLNHDAMYWYRQDPGQGLRLIYYSQIVNDFQKGDIAEGYSVSREKKESFPLTVTSAQKNPTAFYLCASSDLRQGGSYEQYFGPGTRLTVT.

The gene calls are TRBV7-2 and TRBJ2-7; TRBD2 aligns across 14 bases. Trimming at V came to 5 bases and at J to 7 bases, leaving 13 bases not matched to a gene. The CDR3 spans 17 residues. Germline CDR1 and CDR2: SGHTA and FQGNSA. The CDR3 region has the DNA TGTGCCAGCAGCCCCATTGGACTAGCGGGGGGTATGTGGGAGCAGTACTTC. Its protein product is CASSPIGLAGGMWEQYF.

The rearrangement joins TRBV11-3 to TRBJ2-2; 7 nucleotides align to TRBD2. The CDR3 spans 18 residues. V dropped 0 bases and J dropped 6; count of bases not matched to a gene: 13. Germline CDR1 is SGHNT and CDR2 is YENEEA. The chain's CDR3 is CASSLDGASGLGAGELFF. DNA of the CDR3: TGTGCCAGCAGCTTAGATGGCGCTAGCGGATTGGGGGCCGGGGAGCTGTTTTTT.

CDR3 coding DNA: TGTGCCAGCCAATCCCTAGACGGTAACGAGCAGTACTTC. Translating gives CASQSLDGNEQYF. The rearrangement joins TRBV7-2 to TRBJ2-7, with D hard to call. The germline gives CDR1 SGHTA, CDR2 FQGNSA. V lost 8 bases and J lost 5, with 16 bases in between. CDR3 length: 13 amino acids.

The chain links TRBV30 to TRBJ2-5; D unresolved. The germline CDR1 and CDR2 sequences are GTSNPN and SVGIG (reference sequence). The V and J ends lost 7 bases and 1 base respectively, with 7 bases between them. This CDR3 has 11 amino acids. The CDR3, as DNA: TGTGCCTTCCTAACCCAAGAGACCCAGTACTTC. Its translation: CAFLTQETQYF. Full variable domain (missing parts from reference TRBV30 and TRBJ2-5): SQTIHQWPATLVQPVGSPLSLECTVEGTSNPNLYWYRQAAGRGLQLLFYSVGIGQISSEVPQNLSASRPQDRQFILSSKKLLLSDSGFYLCAFLTQETQYFGPGTRLLVL.

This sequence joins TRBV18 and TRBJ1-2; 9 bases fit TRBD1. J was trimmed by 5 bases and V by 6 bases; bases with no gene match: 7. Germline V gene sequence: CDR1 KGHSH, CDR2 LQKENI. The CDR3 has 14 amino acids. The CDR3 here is CASSHEGTGYGYTF. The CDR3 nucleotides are TGTGCCAGCTCCCATGAAGGGACAGGGTATGGCTACACCTTC.

CDR3 in amino acids: CASSSQTGGNEKLFF. The CDR3 nucleotides read TGTGCCAGCAGCTCCCAGACAGGGGGAAACGAAAAACTGTTTTTT. The chain employs TRBV7-2 and TRBJ1-4; 9 positions match TRBD1. The V gene end was trimmed by 4 bases and the J gene end by 8 bases; junction bases not matched to a gene: 8. The CDR3 is made up of 15 amino acids. Germline loops: CDR1 SGHTA, CDR2 FQGNSA.

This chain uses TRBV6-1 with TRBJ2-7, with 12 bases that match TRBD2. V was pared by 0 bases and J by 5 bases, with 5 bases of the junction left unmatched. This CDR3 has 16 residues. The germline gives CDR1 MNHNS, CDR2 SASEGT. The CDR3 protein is CASSEAPSGRAHEQYF. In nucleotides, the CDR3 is TGTGCCAGCAGTGAAGCGCCTAGCGGGAGGGCCCACGAGCAGTACTTC.

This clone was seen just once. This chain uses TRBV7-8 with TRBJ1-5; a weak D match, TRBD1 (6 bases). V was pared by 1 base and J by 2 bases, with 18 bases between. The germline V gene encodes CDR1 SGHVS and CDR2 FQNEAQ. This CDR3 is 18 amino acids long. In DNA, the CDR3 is TGTGCCAGCAGCTTAGGTCTCAAGGGGACATTGCGCAATCAGCCCCAGCATTTT. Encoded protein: CASSLGLKGTLRNQPQHF.

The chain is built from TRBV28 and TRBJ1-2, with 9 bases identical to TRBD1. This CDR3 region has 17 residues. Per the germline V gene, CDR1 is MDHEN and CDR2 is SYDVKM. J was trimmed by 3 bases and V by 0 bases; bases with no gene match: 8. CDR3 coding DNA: TGTGCCAGCAGTTTATGGACTTTGACAGGGGGAGACTATGGCTACACCTTC. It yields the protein CASSLWTLTGGDYGYTF.

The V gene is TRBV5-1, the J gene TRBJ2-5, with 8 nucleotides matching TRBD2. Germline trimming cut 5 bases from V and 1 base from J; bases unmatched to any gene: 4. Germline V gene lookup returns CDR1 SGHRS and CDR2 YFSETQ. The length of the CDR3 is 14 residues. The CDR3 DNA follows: TGCGCCAGCAGTCCGGGGGGGAGCCAAGAGACCCAGTACTTC. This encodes CASSPGGSQETQYF. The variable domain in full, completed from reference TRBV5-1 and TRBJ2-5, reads KAGVTQTPRYLIKTRGQQVTLSCSPISGHRSVSWYQQTPGQGLQFLFEYFSETQRNKGNFPGRFSGRQFSNSRSEMNVSTLELGDSALYLCASSPGGSQETQYFGPGTRLLVL.

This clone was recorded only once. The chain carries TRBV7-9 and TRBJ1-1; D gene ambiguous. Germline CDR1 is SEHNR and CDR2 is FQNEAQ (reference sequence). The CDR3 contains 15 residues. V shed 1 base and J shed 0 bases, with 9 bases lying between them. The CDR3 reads CASSLGREMNTEAFF. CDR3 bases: TGTGCCAGCAGCTTAGGTCGGGAGATGAACACTGAAGCTTTCTTT.

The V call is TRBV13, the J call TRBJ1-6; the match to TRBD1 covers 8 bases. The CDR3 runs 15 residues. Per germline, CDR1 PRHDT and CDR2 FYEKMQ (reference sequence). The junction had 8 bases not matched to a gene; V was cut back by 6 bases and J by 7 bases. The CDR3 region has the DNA TGTGCCAGCAGGTTACGGGACAGGCAGAATTCACCCCTCCACTTT. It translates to CASRLRDRQNSPLHF. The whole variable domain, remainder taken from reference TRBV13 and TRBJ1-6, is AAGVIQSPRHLIKEKRETATLKCYPIPRHDTVYWYQQGPGQDPQFLISFYEKMQSDKGSIPDRFSAQQFSDYHSELNMSSLELGDSALYFCASRLRDRQNSPLHFGNGTRLTVT.

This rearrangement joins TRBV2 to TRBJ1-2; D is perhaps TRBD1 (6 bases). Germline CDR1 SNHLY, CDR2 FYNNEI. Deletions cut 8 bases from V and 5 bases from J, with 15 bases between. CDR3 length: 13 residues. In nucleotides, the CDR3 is TGTGCCAGCCACCGGGGGGGCGGGTATGGCTACACCTTC. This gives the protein CASHRGGGYGYTF.

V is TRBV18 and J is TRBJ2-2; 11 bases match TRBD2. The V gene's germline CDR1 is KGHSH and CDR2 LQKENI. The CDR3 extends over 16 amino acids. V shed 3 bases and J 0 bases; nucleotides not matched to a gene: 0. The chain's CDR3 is CASSPGLAANTGELFF. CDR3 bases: TGTGCCAGCTCACCGGGACTAGCGGCGAACACCGGGGAGCTGTTTTTT.

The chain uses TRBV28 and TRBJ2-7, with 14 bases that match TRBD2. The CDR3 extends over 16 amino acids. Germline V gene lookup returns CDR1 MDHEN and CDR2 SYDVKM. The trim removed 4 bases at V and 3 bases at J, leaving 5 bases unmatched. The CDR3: CASSSPGTSGSYEQYF. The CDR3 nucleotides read TGTGCCAGCAGTTCTCCGGGGACTAGCGGGAGCTACGAGCAGTACTTC.

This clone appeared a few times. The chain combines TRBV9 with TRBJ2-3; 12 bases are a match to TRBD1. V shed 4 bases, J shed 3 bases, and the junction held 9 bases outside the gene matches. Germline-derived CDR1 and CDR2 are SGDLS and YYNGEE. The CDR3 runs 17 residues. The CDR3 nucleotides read TGTGCCAGCAGCCGTAATCCGGGACAGGGGGCTACAGATACGCAGTATTTT. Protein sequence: CASSRNPGQGATDTQYF. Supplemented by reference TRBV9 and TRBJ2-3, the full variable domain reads DSGVTQTPKHLITATGQRVTLRCSPRSGDLSVYWYQQSLDQGLQFLIQYYNGEERAKGNILERFSAQQFPDLHSELNLSSLELGDSALYFCASSRNPGQGATDTQYFGPGTRLTVL.

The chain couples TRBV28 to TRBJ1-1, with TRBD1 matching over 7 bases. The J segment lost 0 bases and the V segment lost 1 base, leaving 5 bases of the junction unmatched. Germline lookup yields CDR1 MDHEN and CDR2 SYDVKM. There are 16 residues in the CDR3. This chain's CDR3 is CASSLSYGTVNTEAFF. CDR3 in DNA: TGTGCCAGCAGTTTATCATACGGGACAGTGAACACTGAAGCTTTCTTT.